This T cell receptor beta chain was profiled in a study of blood T cell repertoires in COVID-19. The data were produced by immunoSEQ multiplex PCR, yet TCRdb's version contains in-frame clones alone and is incomplete. The table records roughly 200,000 clones, approximately 90% of them present only once. Specimen: peripheral blood. This TCR was sampled from a middle-aged man with active or convalescent COVID-19.

The DNA for the CDR3 is TGTGCCAGCAGCCTCAGACGACAGGGGTCCGGGGAGCTGTTTTTT. This encodes CASSLRRQGSGELFF. V gene TRBV7-8 combines with J gene TRBJ2-2; 8 bases line up with TRBD1. The germline V gene has CDR1 SGHVS and CDR2 FQNEAQ. The CDR3 has 15 amino acids. V lost 5 bases and J lost 6; bases outside the gene matches: 8. The full variable domain, its missing parts supplied by reference TRBV7-8 and TRBJ2-2, is GAGVSQSPRYKVAKRGQDVALRCDPISGHVSLFWYQQALGQGPEFLTYFQNEAQLDKSGLPSDRFFAERPEGSVSTLKIQRTQQEDSAVYLCASSLRRQGSGELFFGEGSRLTVL.